What follows are 32 T cell receptor beta chains derived from one specimen sequenced in a study of CD8 T cells in ankylosing spondylitis. Overall study results and limits: Seemingly distinctive of ankylosing spondylitis blood was a TCR beta motif formed by eight highly homologous variants.

MiXCR, run by TCRdb on the 5' RACE reads, gives a single entry per CDR3 protein. The sample lists hundreds of thousands of distinct CDR3 sequences, approximately 26% occurring once. Their specific antigens are unknown. Sequences were obtained from blood, either unsorted or a sorted T cell fraction (not recorded which). The receptors derive from a male donor with ankylosing spondylitis.

V gene TRBV29-1 combines with J gene TRBJ2-7, with TRBD1 matching over 7 bases. Per germline, CDR1 SQVTM and CDR2 ANQGSEA. The V and J ends lost 7 bases and 2 bases, in that order; junction bases with no gene match: 8. The CDR3 spans 13 residues. CDR3 in amino acids: CSAGTVGTYEQYF. For the CDR3, the DNA is TGCAGCGCCGGGACAGTCGGAACCTACGAGCAGTACTTC.

This clonotype was seen at least ten times. The chain is built from TRBV5-1 and TRBJ2-3; 7 bases agree with TRBD1. CDR1 and CDR2 (germline): SGHRS, YFSETQ. The CDR3 covers 15 residues. V shed 0 bases and J 2 bases; nucleotides not matched to a gene: 3. The CDR3 spells CASSLGDRPTDTQYF. CDR3 coding DNA: TGCGCCAGCAGCTTGGGGGACAGACCCACAGATACGCAGTATTTT.

This clonotype was detected a few times. The rearrangement uses TRBV5-1 and TRBJ2-7; perhaps TRBD1 as D (6 bases). V dropped 4 bases and J dropped 3 bases, with 17 bases sitting between them. The CDR3 totals 15 residues. From germline, CDR1 is SGHRS and CDR2 YFSETQ. The CDR3, as DNA: TGCGCCAGCAGCCTTAGGACAGAAAGAGACTACGAGCAGTACTTC. Translated: CASSLRTERDYEQYF. The variable domain in full, completed from reference TRBV5-1 and TRBJ2-7, reads KAGVTQTPRYLIKTRGQQVTLSCSPISGHRSVSWYQQTPGQGLQFLFEYFSETQRNKGNFPGRFSGRQFSNSRSEMNVSTLELGDSALYLCASSLRTERDYEQYFGPGTRLTVT.

The chain has TRBV12-3 or TRBV12-4 and TRBJ2-1; 14 nucleotides agree with TRBD2. The CDR3 consists of 13 residues. V lost 3 bases and J lost 14; bases outside the gene matches: 3. CDR3 loop: CASSFRLAGGKFF. CDR3 sequence (DNA): TGTGCCAGCAGTTTTCGACTAGCGGGAGGGAAGTTCTTC.

This clonotype was seen a few times. The chain joins TRBV27 to TRBJ2-5; D remains unclear. V lost 3 bases and J 1 base, leaving 12 bases between the germline ends. The CDR3 is 15 amino acids. The germline V gene has CDR1 MNHEY and CDR2 SMNVEV (reference sequence). The CDR3 sequence: CASSFGPDLQETQYF. The CDR3 DNA reads as TGTGCCAGCAGTTTCGGCCCGGACCTCCAAGAGACCCAGTACTTC.

The rearrangement links TRBV10-3 to TRBJ1-1, with 9 bases aligning to TRBD1. Germline CDR1 and CDR2: ENHRY and SYGVKD. The CDR3 is 15 amino acids. With V trimmed by 6 bases and J by 5 bases, 10 bases remained unmatched. The CDR3 DNA reads TGTGCCATCAGAAATGACGGACAGGGGTGGACTGAAGCTTTCTTT. It translates to CAIRNDGQGWTEAFF.

This clonotype was picked up a small number of times. The gene calls are TRBV4-2 and TRBJ2-5; TRBD2 matches at 9 bases. J gave up 5 bases and V 1 base, and 8 bases lay outside the gene matches. The germline V gene has CDR1 LGHNA and CDR2 YNFKEQ. This CDR3 is 16 amino acids long. The CDR3 DNA sequence: TGTGCCAGCAGCCAAGCCGCTAGCGGGATGGGTGAGACCCAGTACTTC. Its protein product is CASSQAASGMGETQYF.

The chain recombines TRBV5-1 with TRBJ1-2; D remains unclear. Trimming cost V 0 bases and J 6 bases, with 12 bases left between them. CDR1 and CDR2 (germline): SGHRS, YFSETQ. The CDR3 totals 14 residues. The CDR3 bases are TGCGCCAGCAGCTTGGAACCAAACGGGAATGGCTACACCTTC. This codes for CASSLEPNGNGYTF.

The rearrangement links TRBV29-1 to TRBJ2-3; D uncertain. The CDR3 has 12 residues. Germline V gene data show CDR1 as SQVTM and CDR2 as ANQGSEA. The ends were cut back, 3 bases at V and 1 base at J, with 5 bases in the middle. CDR3 sequence reads: CSVDEGTDTQYF. In nucleotides, the CDR3 is TGCAGCGTTGACGAGGGCACAGATACGCAGTATTTT.

This chain connects TRBV27 to TRBJ1-2; D perhaps matches TRBD1 (5 bases). The CDR3 totals 16 residues. The V end was cut by 8 bases, the J end by 0 bases, with 19 bases between. The germline CDR1 and CDR2 sequences are MNHEY and SMNVEV (reference sequence). CDR3 region: CASRDPRRGANYGYTF. The DNA of the CDR3 is TGTGCCAGCCGGGACCCAAGGCGAGGAGCTAACTATGGCTACACCTTC.

This clonotype appeared a few times. The rearrangement uses TRBV25-1 and TRBJ1-1; D may be TRBD1 (5 bases). The ends were cut back, 5 bases at V and 1 base at J, with 14 bases in the middle. The CDR3 totals 15 residues. Germline V gene data show CDR1 as MGHDK and CDR2 as SYGVNS. DNA for the CDR3: TGTGCCAGCAGTAACCCAGGGTTCGGGAACACTGAAGCTTTCTTT. Translation gives CASSNPGFGNTEAFF.

This chain uses TRBV20-1 with TRBJ1-5, with 7 bases matching TRBD1. The V segment lost 6 bases and the J segment 4 bases; nucleotides outside the gene matches: 6. CDR3 length equals 13 residues. Per the germline V gene, CDR1 is DFQATT and CDR2 is SNEGSKA (reference sequence). The CDR3 nucleotides read TGCAGTGCCTACCTGGACAGGAATCAGCCCCAGCATTTT. It translates to CSAYLDRNQPQHF.

The genes are TRBV5-1 and TRBJ2-1, with D hard to call. Germline CDR1 and CDR2: SGHRS and YFSETQ. V gave up 4 bases and J gave up 0 bases, with 14 bases separating them. This CDR3 has 16 amino acids. CDR3 sequence: CASSPDLGSSYNEQFF. CDR3 DNA: TGCGCCAGCAGCCCGGACCTGGGTAGCTCCTACAATGAGCAGTTCTTC.

The sample holds a few counts of this clonotype. The chain employs TRBV7-2 and TRBJ2-3; D uncertain. Germline CDR1 and CDR2: SGHTA and FQGNSA. CDR3 length: 14 amino acids. V dropped 5 bases and J dropped 7 bases, with 16 bases sitting between them. The CDR3 protein is CASSQRTWDYTQYF. CDR3 bases: TGTGCCAGCAGCCAACGGACCTGGGATTATACGCAGTATTTT.

The V and J genes are TRBV5-1 and TRBJ2-7; D may be TRBD2 (6 bases). V dropped 4 bases and J dropped 3 bases, with 17 bases sitting between them. The germline V gene encodes CDR1 SGHRS and CDR2 YFSETQ. This CDR3 is 15 amino acids long. The CDR3 DNA sequence: TGCGCCAGCAGCCCACTTTTTGAGGGAGGCTACGAGCAGTACTTC. Its translation is CASSPLFEGGYEQYF. Full variable domain (missing parts from reference TRBV5-1 and TRBJ2-7): KAGVTQTPRYLIKTRGQQVTLSCSPISGHRSVSWYQQTPGQGLQFLFEYFSETQRNKGNFPGRFSGRQFSNSRSEMNVSTLELGDSALYLCASSPLFEGGYEQYFGPGTRLTVT.

V is TRBV20-1 and J is TRBJ1-3; possibly TRBD1 for D (5 bases). The length of the CDR3 is 15 residues. The germline V gene has CDR1 DFQATT and CDR2 SNEGSKA (reference sequence). Between the trimmed V and J ends, which lost 4 bases and 1 base, there was a span of 14 bases. The CDR3 here is CSAKSGAESGNTIYF. The CDR3 region has the DNA TGCAGTGCTAAGAGTGGGGCAGAATCTGGAAACACCATATATTTT.

The genes are TRBV5-6 and TRBJ2-1; D ambiguous. Looked up from germline, CDR1 is SGHDT and CDR2 is YYEEEE. V was trimmed by 4 bases and J by 8 bases, leaving 10 bases between them. This CDR3 has 12 amino acids. CDR3 coding DNA: TGTGCCAGCAGCCATTTAGAGGATGAGCAGTTCTTC. Its protein is CASSHLEDEQFF. The full variable domain, in which reference TRBV5-6 and TRBJ2-1 provide the parts outside the CDR3, is DAGVTQSPTHLIKTRGQQVTLRCSPKSGHDTVSWYQQALGQGPQFIFQYYEEEERQRGNFPDRFSGHQFPNYSSELNVNALLLGDSALYLCASSHLEDEQFFGPGTRLTVL.

The chain couples TRBV10-3 to TRBJ2-1, with D possibly matching TRBD1 (5 bases). Germline values: CDR1 ENHRY, CDR2 SYGVKD. V lost 2 bases and J lost 10, with 12 bases in between. This CDR3 has 13 residues. CDR3 protein: CAISESRAVEQFF. The CDR3, as DNA: TGTGCCATCAGTGAGAGCAGGGCCGTCGAGCAGTTCTTC.

The J gene is TRBJ2-2, the V gene TRBV12-3 or TRBV12-4; D possibly uses TRBD1 or TRBD2 (5 bases each). CDR3 length equals 16 residues. V was cut by 3 bases and J by 12 bases, with 23 bases left in between. In DNA form, the CDR3 reads TGTGCCAGCAGTTTTGGGACCGGCGCGGGCTTTGGGAAGCTGTTTTTT. It translates to CASSFGTGAGFGKLFF.

The chain is built from TRBV30 and TRBJ2-7; D not certain. Trimming shortened V by 0 bases and J by 3 bases, and 21 bases separated the two germline ends. Germline CDR1 and CDR2: GTSNPN and SVGIG (reference sequence). The CDR3 runs 17 residues. The CDR3 sequence: CAWSVRRANSMFYEQYF. The DNA for the CDR3 is TGTGCCTGGAGTGTACGGAGAGCAAACAGTATGTTCTACGAGCAGTACTTC.

The rearrangement joins TRBV2 to TRBJ2-1; no clear D gene. The V end was cut by 4 bases, the J end by 4 bases, with 11 bases between. Germline V CDR1 and CDR2: SNHLY, FYNNEI. The CDR3 is 14 amino acids. The CDR3 spells CASSAQLSYNEQFF. In DNA form, the CDR3 reads TGTGCCAGCAGTGCCCAACTAAGTTACAATGAGCAGTTCTTC.

This clonotype has only a few counts. J is TRBJ2-7 and V is TRBV6-1; possible D gene TRBD2, 6 bases. The CDR3 length is 13 residues. V was shortened by 9 bases and J by 2 bases, with 14 bases between the two germline ends. CDR1 is MNHNS and CDR2 is SASEGT in the germline V gene. The CDR3 nucleotides are TGTGCCAGTTCGAGCGGGCGGACCTACGAGCAGTACTTC. Encoded protein: CASSSGRTYEQYF.

This clonotype was seen repeatedly, ten times or more. The V call is TRBV5-1, the J call TRBJ2-3; D possibly uses TRBD1 or TRBD2 (5 bases each). This CDR3 is built from 15 residues. V lost 4 bases, J lost 1 base, and 13 bases lay in between. The germline V gene encodes CDR1 SGHRS and CDR2 YFSETQ. The CDR3: CASSQGDPGTDTQYF. The CDR3 DNA sequence: TGCGCCAGCAGCCAAGGGGACCCCGGCACAGATACGCAGTATTTT. Complete variable domain (other parts from reference TRBV5-1 and TRBJ2-3): KAGVTQTPRYLIKTRGQQVTLSCSPISGHRSVSWYQQTPGQGLQFLFEYFSETQRNKGNFPGRFSGRQFSNSRSEMNVSTLELGDSALYLCASSQGDPGTDTQYFGPGTRLTVL.

There are a few counts of this clonotype. The rearrangement joins TRBV18 to TRBJ2-7; TRBD1 aligns across 7 bases. The CDR3 runs to 15 residues. CDR1 and CDR2 from the germline V gene are KGHSH and LQKENI. With V trimmed by 3 bases and J by 5 bases, 10 bases remained unmatched. The CDR3 DNA reads TGTGCCAGCTCACCCGACAGGGTCCCGCGCAACGAGCAGTACTTC. Its translation is CASSPDRVPRNEQYF.

A few counts support this clonotype. V and J are TRBV7-9 and TRBJ1-5; D uncertain. CDR1 and CDR2 (germline): SEHNR, FQNEAQ (reference sequence). The CDR3 loop spans 15 amino acids. V lost 5 bases and J 0 bases, leaving 11 bases between the germline ends. CDR3 in DNA: TGTGCCAGCAGCCTGGGGAGTGATAGCAATCAGCCCCAGCATTTT. This encodes CASSLGSDSNQPQHF.

The gene calls are TRBV25-1 and TRBJ2-1, with 7 bases that match TRBD2. The CDR3 is 15 amino acids. Germline V gene sequence: CDR1 MGHDK, CDR2 SYGVNS. Trimming at V came to 7 bases and at J to 7 bases, leaving 13 bases not matched to a gene. CDR3 residues: CASKGLAPRGNEQFF. The CDR3, as DNA: TGTGCCAGCAAAGGTTTAGCGCCGCGGGGGAATGAGCAGTTCTTC.

The chain has TRBV20-1 and TRBJ2-1; 7 positions agree with TRBD2. Germline V gene sequence: CDR1 DFQATT, CDR2 SNEGSKA (reference sequence). The CDR3 runs 14 residues. V shed 1 base and J 3 bases; nucleotides not matched to a gene: 3. The CDR3 here is CSARVASGYNEQFF. The CDR3, as DNA: TGCAGTGCTAGAGTGGCTAGCGGCTACAATGAGCAGTTCTTC.

This clonotype occurred a few times. The V and J genes are TRBV9 and TRBJ1-1; D remains unclear. Germline lookup yields CDR1 SGDLS and CDR2 YYNGEE. This CDR3 contains 13 residues. Deletions cut 6 bases from V and 5 bases from J, with 14 bases between. CDR3 DNA: TGTGCCAGCAACCCGATCTGGAAGACTGAAGCTTTCTTT. Translating it yields CASNPIWKTEAFF.

The genes are TRBV20-1 and TRBJ1-3; D possibly corresponds to TRBD1 (5 bases). This CDR3 is 16 amino acids long. V was shortened by 3 bases and J by 0 bases, with 15 bases between the two germline ends. The germline CDR1 and CDR2 sequences are DFQATT and SNEGSKA (reference sequence). CDR3 nucleotides: TGCAGTGCTAGCCCCGGGGGTGGGGACTCTGGAAACACCATATATTTT. Amino acids: CSASPGGGDSGNTIYF.

The chain uses TRBV18 and TRBJ1-2; tentatively, D is TRBD1 (5 bases). The V gene's germline CDR1 is KGHSH and CDR2 LQKENI. This CDR3 has 15 residues. Trimming pared 3 bases from V and 1 base from J, leaving 12 bases between. The CDR3 is CASSPATENNYGYTF. CDR3 nucleotides: TGTGCCAGCTCACCCGCGACAGAAAATAACTATGGCTACACCTTC.

The V call is TRBV5-1, the J call TRBJ2-7; D may be TRBD1 (5 bases). The CDR3 loop spans 15 amino acids. Per the germline V gene, CDR1 is SGHRS and CDR2 is YFSETQ. Trimming took off 2 bases at V and 0 bases at J, with 12 bases between the two ends. The CDR3 sequence is CASSLTQGNSYEQYF. Written as DNA, the CDR3 is TGCGCCAGCAGCTTAACCCAGGGTAACTCCTACGAGCAGTACTTC.

This clonotype was seen only a few times. V gene TRBV5-1 combines with J gene TRBJ2-3; D is possibly TRBD2 (5 bases). Germline lookup yields CDR1 SGHRS and CDR2 YFSETQ. The CDR3 is 17 residues long. Deletions cut 0 bases from V and 6 bases from J, with 20 bases between. This chain's CDR3 is CASSLGSRTSIIDTQYF. The CDR3 DNA reads as TGCGCCAGCAGCTTGGGGTCCCGGACTTCAATTATCGATACGCAGTATTTT.